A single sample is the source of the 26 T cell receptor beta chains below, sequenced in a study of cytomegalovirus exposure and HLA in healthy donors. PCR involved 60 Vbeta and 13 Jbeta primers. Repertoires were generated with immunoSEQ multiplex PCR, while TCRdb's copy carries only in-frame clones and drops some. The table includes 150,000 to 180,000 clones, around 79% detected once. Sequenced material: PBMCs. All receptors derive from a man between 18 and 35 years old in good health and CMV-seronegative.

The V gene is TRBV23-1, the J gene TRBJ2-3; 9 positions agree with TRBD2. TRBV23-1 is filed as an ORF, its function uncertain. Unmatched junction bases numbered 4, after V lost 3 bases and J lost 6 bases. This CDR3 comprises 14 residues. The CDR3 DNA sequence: TGCGCCAGCAGTCACAGCGGGGGGTCGGATACGCAGTATTTT. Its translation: CASSHSGGSDTQYF.

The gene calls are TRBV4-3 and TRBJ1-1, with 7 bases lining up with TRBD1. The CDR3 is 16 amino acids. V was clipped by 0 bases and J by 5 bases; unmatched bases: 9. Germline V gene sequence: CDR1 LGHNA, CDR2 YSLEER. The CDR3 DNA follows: TGCGCCAGCAGCCAAGACGTGGGTGGCAGGGGGACTGAAGCTTTCTTT. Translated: CASSQDVGGRGTEAFF.

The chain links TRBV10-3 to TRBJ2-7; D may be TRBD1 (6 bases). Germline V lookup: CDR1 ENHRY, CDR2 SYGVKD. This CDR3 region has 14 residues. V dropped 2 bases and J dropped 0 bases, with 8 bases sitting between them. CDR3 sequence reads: CAISEGQYSYEQYV. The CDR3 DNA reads TGTGCCATCAGTGAGGGACAGTACTCCTACGAGCAGTACGTC.

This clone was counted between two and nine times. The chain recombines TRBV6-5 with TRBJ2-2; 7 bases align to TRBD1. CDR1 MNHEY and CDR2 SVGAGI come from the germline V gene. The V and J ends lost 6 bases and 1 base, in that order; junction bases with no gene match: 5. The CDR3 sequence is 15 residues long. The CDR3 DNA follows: TGTGCCAGCAGAAGAGGGACAGAGAACACCGGGGAGCTGTTTTTT. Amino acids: CASRRGTENTGELFF.

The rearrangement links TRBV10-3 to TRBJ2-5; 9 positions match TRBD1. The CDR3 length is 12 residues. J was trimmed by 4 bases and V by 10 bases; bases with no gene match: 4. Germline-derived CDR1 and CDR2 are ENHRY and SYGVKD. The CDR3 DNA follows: TGTGCCACCTCGGGACAGGGAGAGACCCAGTACTTC. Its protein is CATSGQGETQYF.

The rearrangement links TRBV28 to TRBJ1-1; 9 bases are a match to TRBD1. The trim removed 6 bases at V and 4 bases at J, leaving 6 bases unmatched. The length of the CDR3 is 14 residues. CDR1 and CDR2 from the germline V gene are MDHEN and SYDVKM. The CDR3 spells CASRPTGGGTEAFF. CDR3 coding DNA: TGTGCCAGCAGACCCACAGGGGGCGGCACTGAAGCTTTCTTT. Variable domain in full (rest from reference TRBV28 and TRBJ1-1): DVKVTQSSRYLVKRTGEKVFLECVQDMDHENMFWYRQDPGLGLRLIYFSYDVKMKEKGDIPEGYSVSREKKERFSLILESASTNQTSMYLCASRPTGGGTEAFFGQGTRLTVV.

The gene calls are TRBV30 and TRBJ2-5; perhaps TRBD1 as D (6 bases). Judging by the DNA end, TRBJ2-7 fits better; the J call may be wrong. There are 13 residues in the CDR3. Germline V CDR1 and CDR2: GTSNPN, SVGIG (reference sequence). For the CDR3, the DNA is TGTGCCTGGGGGACAAGGGAATTCCACGAGCAGTACTTC. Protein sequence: CAWGTREFHEQYF.

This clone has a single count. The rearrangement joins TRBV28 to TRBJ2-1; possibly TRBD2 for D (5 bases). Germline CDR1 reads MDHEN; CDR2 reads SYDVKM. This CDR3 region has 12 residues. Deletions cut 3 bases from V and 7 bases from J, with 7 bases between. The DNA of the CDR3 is TGTGCCAGCAGTTTCGGGGTAAATGAGCAGTTCTTC. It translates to CASSFGVNEQFF.

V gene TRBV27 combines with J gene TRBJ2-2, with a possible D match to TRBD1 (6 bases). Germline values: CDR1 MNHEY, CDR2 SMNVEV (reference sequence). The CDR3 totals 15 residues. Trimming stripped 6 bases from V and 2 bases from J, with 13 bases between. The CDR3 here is CASSQWTVNTGELFF. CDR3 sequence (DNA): TGTGCCAGCAGCCAGTGGACAGTCAACACCGGGGAGCTGTTTTTT.

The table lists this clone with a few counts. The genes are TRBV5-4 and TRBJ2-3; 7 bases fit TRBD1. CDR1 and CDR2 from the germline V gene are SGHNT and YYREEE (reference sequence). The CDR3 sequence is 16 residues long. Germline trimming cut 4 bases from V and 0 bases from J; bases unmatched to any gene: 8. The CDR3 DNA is TGTGCCAGCAGCACTGGACAGGAGCCTAGCACAGATACGCAGTATTTT. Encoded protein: CASSTGQEPSTDTQYF.

The CDR3 DNA sequence: TGTGCCAGCAGCTTAACAGTGGGTAATTCACCCCTCCACTTT. Translating gives CASSLTVGNSPLHF. The chain couples TRBV11-1 to TRBJ1-6, with D hard to call. This CDR3 region has 14 residues. Trimming took 2 bases from V and 6 from J, leaving 8 bases between them. CDR1 is SGHAT, CDR2 FQDESV, per germline (reference sequence).

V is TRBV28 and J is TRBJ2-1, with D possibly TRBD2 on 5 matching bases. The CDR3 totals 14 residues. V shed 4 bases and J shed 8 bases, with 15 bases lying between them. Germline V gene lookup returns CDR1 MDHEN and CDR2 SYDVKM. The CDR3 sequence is CASSSMRVFDEQFF. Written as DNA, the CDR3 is TGTGCCAGCAGTTCCATGCGGGTGTTTGATGAGCAGTTCTTC.

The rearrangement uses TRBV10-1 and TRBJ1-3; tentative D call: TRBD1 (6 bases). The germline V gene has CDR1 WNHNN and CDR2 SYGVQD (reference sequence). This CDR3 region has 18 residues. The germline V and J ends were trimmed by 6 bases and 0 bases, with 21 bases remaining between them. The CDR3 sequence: CASSYTRDTRSSGNTIYF. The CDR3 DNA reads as TGCGCCAGCAGCTACACCCGGGACACGCGAAGCTCTGGAAACACCATATATTTT.

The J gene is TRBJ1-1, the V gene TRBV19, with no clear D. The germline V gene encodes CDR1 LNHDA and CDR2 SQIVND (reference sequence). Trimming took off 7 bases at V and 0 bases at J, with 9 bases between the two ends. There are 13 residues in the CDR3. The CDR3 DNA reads TGTGCCAGTAATCGGGGAATGAACACTGAAGCTTTCTTT. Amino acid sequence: CASNRGMNTEAFF.

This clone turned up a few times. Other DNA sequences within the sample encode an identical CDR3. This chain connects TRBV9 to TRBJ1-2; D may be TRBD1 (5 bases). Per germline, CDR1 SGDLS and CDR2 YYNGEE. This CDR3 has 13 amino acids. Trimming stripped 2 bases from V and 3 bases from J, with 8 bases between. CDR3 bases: TGTGCCAGCAGCGTGGGGGGAGACTATGGCTACACCTTC. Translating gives CASSVGGDYGYTF.

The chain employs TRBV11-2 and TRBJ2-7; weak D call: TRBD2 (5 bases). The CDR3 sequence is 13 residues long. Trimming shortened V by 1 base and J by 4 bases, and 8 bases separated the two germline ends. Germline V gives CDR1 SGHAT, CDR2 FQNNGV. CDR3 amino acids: CASSLVGEYEQYF. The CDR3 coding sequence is TGTGCCAGCAGCTTAGTGGGAGAGTACGAGCAGTACTTC.

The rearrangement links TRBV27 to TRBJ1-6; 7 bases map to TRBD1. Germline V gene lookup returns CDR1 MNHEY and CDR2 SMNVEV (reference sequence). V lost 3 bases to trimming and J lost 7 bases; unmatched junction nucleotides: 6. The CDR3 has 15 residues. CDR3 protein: CASSLSRGANSPLHF. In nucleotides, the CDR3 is TGTGCCAGCAGTTTGTCCAGGGGGGCAAATTCACCCCTCCACTTT.

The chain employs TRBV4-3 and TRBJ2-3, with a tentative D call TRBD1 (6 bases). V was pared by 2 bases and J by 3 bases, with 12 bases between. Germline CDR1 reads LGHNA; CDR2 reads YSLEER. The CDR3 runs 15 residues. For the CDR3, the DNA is TGCGCCAGCAGCCAACAACTTACAGGGACAGATACGCAGTATTTT. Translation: CASSQQLTGTDTQYF.

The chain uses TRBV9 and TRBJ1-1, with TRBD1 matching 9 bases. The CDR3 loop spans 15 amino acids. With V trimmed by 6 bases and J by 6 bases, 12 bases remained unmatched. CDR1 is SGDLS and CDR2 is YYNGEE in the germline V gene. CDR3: CASTPGQGRSSEAFF. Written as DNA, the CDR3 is TGTGCCAGCACCCCGGGACAGGGAAGAAGTTCTGAAGCTTTCTTT.

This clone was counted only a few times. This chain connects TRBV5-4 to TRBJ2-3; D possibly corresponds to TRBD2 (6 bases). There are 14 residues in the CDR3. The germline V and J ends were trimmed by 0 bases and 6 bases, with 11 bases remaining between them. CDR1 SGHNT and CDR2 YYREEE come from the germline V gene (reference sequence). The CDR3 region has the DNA TGTGCCAGCAGCTTGGCCGGGGGATCTGATACGCAGTATTTT. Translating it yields CASSLAGGSDTQYF.

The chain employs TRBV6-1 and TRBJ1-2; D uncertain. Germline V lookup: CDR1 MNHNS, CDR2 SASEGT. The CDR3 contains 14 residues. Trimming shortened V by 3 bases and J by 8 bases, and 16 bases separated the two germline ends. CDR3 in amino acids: CASSDMSGWGGYTF. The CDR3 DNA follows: TGTGCCAGCAGTGATATGTCGGGGTGGGGAGGCTACACCTTC.

The CDR3 loop is CASSLTQGAYYGYTF. For the CDR3, the DNA is TGTGCCAGCAGCTTAACACAGGGGGCCTACTATGGCTACACCTTC. This chain uses TRBV7-9 with TRBJ1-2, with 9 bases aligning to TRBD1. Germline-derived CDR1 and CDR2 are SEHNR and FQNEAQ (reference sequence). J lost 3 bases, V lost 2 bases, and 4 bases had no gene match. This CDR3 region has 15 residues.

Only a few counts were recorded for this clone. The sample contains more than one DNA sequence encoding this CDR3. The DNA of the CDR3 is TGTGCCAGCAGCTTAGACCCGGGGACTGAAGCTTTCTTT. This translates into CASSLDPGTEAFF. This rearrangement joins TRBV7-9 to TRBJ1-1; D unclear. The ends were cut back, 1 base at V and 5 bases at J, with 8 bases in the middle. The germline gives CDR1 SEHNR, CDR2 FQNEAQ (reference sequence). This CDR3 comprises 13 residues. Supplemented by reference TRBV7-9 and TRBJ1-1, the full variable domain reads DTGVSQNPRHKITKRGQNVTFRCDPISEHNRLYWYRQTLGQGPEFLTYFQNEAQLEKSRLLSDRFSAERPKGSFSTLEIQRTEQGDSAMYLCASSLDPGTEAFFGQGTRLTVV.

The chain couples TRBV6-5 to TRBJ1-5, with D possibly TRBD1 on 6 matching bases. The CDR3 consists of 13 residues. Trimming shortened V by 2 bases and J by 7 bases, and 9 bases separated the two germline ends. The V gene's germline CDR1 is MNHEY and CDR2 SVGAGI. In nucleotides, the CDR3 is TGTGCCAGCAGTTACGACAGGAGACAGCCCCAGCATTTT. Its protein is CASSYDRRQPQHF.

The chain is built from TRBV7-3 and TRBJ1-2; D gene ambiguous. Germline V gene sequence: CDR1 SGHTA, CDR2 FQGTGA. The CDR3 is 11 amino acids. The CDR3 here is CAFPPNYGYTF. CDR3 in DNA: TGTGCGTTCCCTCCTAACTATGGCTACACCTTC. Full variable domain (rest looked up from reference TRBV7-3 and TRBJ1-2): GAGVSQTPSNKVTEKGKYVELRCDPISGHTALYWYRQSLGQGPEFLIYFQGTGAADDSGLPNDRFFAVRPEGSVSTLKIQRTERGDSAVYLCAFPPNYGYTFGSGTRLTVV.

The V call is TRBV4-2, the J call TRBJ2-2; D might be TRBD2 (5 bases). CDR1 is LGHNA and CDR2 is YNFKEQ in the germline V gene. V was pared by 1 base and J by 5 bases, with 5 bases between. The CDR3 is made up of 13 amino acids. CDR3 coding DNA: TGTGCCAGCAGCCAAGGGACTACCGGGGAGCTGTTTTTT. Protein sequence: CASSQGTTGELFF.